This section outlines one TCR beta chain sequence together with its context. The data originate from a study of cytomegalovirus exposure and HLA in healthy donors. V lost 5 bases, J lost 7 bases, and 6 bases stayed unmatched. Per the germline V gene, CDR1 is LNHDA and CDR2 is SQIVND (reference sequence). CDR3 length equals 13 residues. The PCR ran on 60 Vbeta and 13 Jbeta primers. In the authors' workflow: Later work found approximately 80 million unique TCR beta chains, with 9.5 million to 14 million shared. Here immunoSEQ multiplex PCR was the method, and the copy in TCRdb shows in-frame clones only, minus some. The DNA gave D and trimming, while V, J and clone size come from that table. The sample gives approximately 150,000 clones, over 60% of which show up once; less than 2.5% is in the top ten.

The specimen was PBMCs. The chain couples TRBV19 to TRBJ1-1; 8 positions match TRBD1. This receptor was taken from a man aged 35-49 years in good health and CMV-seronegative. The CDR3 nucleotides are TGTGCCAGTAGTTCCTCAGGGGGCCGTGAAGCTTTCTTT. Translated, it gives CASSSSGGREAFF.